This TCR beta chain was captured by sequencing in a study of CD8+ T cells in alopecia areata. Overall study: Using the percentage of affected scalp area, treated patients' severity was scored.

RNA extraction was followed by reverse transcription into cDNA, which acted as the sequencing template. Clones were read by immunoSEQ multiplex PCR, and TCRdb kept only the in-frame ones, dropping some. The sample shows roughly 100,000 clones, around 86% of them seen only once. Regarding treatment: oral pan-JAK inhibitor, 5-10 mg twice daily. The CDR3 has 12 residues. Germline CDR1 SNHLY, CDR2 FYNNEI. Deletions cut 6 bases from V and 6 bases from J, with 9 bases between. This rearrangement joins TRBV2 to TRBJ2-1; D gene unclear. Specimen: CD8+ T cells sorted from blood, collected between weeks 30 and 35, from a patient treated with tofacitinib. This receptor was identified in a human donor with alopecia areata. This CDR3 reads CASRSVRNEQFF. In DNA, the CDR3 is TGTGCCAGCAGGTCCGTTCGCAATGAGCAGTTCTTC.